Below are 2 T cell receptor beta chains sequenced from a single sample in a study of response to subunit inactivated influenza vaccine. A single record per CDR3 protein comes from TCRdb applying MiXCR to the RT-PCR reads. The sample shows approximately 490,000 distinct CDR3 sequences, approximately 7.7% of them seen only once. The starting material was PBMCs from blood, obtained around 2 years after vaccination. The source of these receptors is a man aged 50 to 69 who received an inactivated influenza vaccine.

This clonotype appeared a few times. The chain has TRBV6-6 and TRBJ1-1; D is unresolved. Trimming removed 1 base from V and 11 bases from J, with 8 bases in between. CDR1 is MNHNY, CDR2 SVGAGI, per germline (reference sequence). This CDR3 is 11 amino acids long. As DNA, the CDR3 is TGTGCCAGCAGTTACTATGAAGCGGCTTTCTTT. Residues: CASSYYEAAFF.

Details on this clonotype: At one of its ends the junction is not consistent with the germline gene, which may arise from a read error. The V call is TRBV28, the J call TRBJ2-1; no definite D call. The germline V gene encodes CDR1 MDHEN and CDR2 SYDVKM. The CDR3 spans 12 residues. Written as DNA, the CDR3 is TGTGCCAGCAGCTTCCTGCCTTGGACCCCCAACTTC. This codes for CASSFLPWTPNF.